The present entry profiles one T cell receptor beta chain with its context. These data are taken from a study of Ad26.COV2.S vaccination and SARS-CoV-2 variants. Profiling relied on immunoSEQ multiplex PCR, and the TCRdb table lists in-frame clones only, not all of them. The sample records some 640,000 clones, around 92% being singletons. The V gene lost 1 base and the J gene lost 10 bases, with 10 bases spanning the gap. The CDR3 spans 13 residues. CDR1 and CDR2 from the germline V gene are LGHNA and YSLEER. Treatment: 15 to 20 received Ad26.COV2.S at low or high dose, single or two shots; roughly five received placebo; per-sample allocation not given. The samples date from day 63 after the first vaccine or placebo injection.

The source was peripheral blood, collected in a trial of Ad26.COV2.S vaccine versus placebo. The gene calls are TRBV4-3 and TRBJ1-4; the D is unclear. The clonotype was recovered from a person between 18 and 59 years old who received the Ad26.COV2.S COVID-19 vaccine or a placebo. The DNA of the CDR3 is TGCGCCAGCAGCCAAGCCCTGGGAAGAAAACTGTTTTTT. Translated: CASSQALGRKLFF.